Listed below are T cell receptor beta chains from one sample, sequenced in a study of monozygotic twins with inflammatory bowel disease. TCRdb reprocessed the 5' RACE reads; each CDR3 protein has one entry and no DNA is given. This sample contains 300,000 to 450,000 distinct CDR3 sequences. Sequencing used blood. The source is a human donor with ulcerative colitis or Crohn's disease, or a healthy co-twin of an affected twin (not recorded which). Each CDR3 is given with its conserved first and last residue.

CDR3 protein	V gene	J gene
CSARDHRGGSTDTQYF	TRBV20-1	TRBJ2-3
CASSLGRGYGANVLTF	TRBV12-3/TRBV12-4	TRBJ2-6
CASSWTGGGSRYQETQYF	TRBV12-3/TRBV12-4	TRBJ2-5
CASSQDPLRDEQFF	TRBV4-3	TRBJ2-1
CASLWRDISYEQYF	TRBV6-1	TRBJ2-7
CASSPSKVGGELFF	TRBV7-9	TRBJ2-2
CASSYSQAGAYEQYF	TRBV6-5	TRBJ2-7
CASSLAGEAGRVAGYTF	TRBV7-2	TRBJ1-2
CASSPPWDGNYGYTF	TRBV3-1	TRBJ1-2
CASSLGTVTDTQYF	TRBV7-2	TRBJ2-3
CASSLFLGNTEAFF	TRBV5-1	TRBJ1-1
CASSLTPRGRGNQPQHF	TRBV5-1	TRBJ1-5
CSAQRGGYEQYF	TRBV20-1	TRBJ2-7
CATTGGTNYGYTF	TRBV6-5	TRBJ1-2
CASGPGVNQADTQYF	TRBV6-1	TRBJ2-3
CASSSYWDEVEQFF	TRBV5-5	TRBJ2-1
CASSKTGGTTEAFF	TRBV4-2	TRBJ1-1
CASTSSGQGTYNEQFF	TRBV5-1	TRBJ2-1
CASSQDRGLTEAFF	TRBV4-3	TRBJ1-1
CASSAADEQYF	TRBV9	TRBJ2-7
CASSQDGAGDSYEQYF	TRBV4-3	TRBJ2-7
CASSLRGQGYYNEQFF	TRBV5-4	TRBJ2-1
CASSVGSNTNSPLHF	TRBV11-2	TRBJ1-6
CASSESRTGSRNNEQFF	TRBV10-2	TRBJ2-1
CASTWTGLGTYEQYF	TRBV27	TRBJ2-7
CASSRAPSVSQGMSEKLFF	TRBV4-2	TRBJ1-4
CASTVLAGSYNEQFF	TRBV7-2	TRBJ2-1
CASSLGRQGEGETQYF	TRBV5-1	TRBJ2-5
CASSRRDRGDGDTQYF	TRBV6-1	TRBJ2-3
CSARDTGTQETQYF	TRBV20-1	TRBJ2-5
CASSLHRGLGYTF	TRBV27	TRBJ1-2
CSAPMEGRSLHF	TRBV20-1	TRBJ1-6
CASSPKGCVSSYEQYF	TRBV11-3	TRBJ2-7
CATSDPRTGNTGELFF	TRBV24-1	TRBJ2-2
CSIRQGANSYEQYF	TRBV29-1	TRBJ2-7
CSARDPQGRFSGYTF	TRBV20-1	TRBJ1-2
CASSDPGSPLHF	TRBV5-1	TRBJ1-6
CSARWQGINTGELFF	TRBV20-1	TRBJ2-2
CASSLRGGANYGYTF	TRBV7-8	TRBJ1-2
CASSFEVSYGYTF	TRBV12-3/TRBV12-4	TRBJ1-2